Presented here are 8 T cell receptor beta chains from one specimen sequenced in a study of graft-versus-host responses after intestinal transplantation. Antigen specificity for these receptors is unknown. Some clones are missing from TCRdb's copy, which holds only in-frame ones; the method was immunoSEQ multiplex PCR. The sample comprises over 55,000 clones, under 90% of which are singletons, and 0.39% rests with the top ten. This specimen consisted of unstimulated CD4+ T cells sorted from spleen or lymph node cells, obtained before transplant. The receptors come from a human donor who was the organ donor for an intestinal transplant.

Worth noting for this clone: This CDR3 is also generated by other DNA sequences in the sample. The rearrangement uses TRBV19 and TRBJ2-2; TRBD2 matches 8 bases. This CDR3 has 15 residues. Unmatched junction bases numbered 9, after V lost 1 base and J lost 11 bases. CDR1 and CDR2 from the germline V gene are LNHDA and SQIVND (reference sequence). The CDR3 DNA reads as TGTGCCAGTAGTATAGCGGGGGGGCCAAGAGGAGAGCTGTTTTTT. Residues: CASSIAGGPRGELFF. Together with reference TRBV19 and TRBJ2-2, the CDR3 gives the full variable domain: DGGITQSPKYLFRKEGQNVTLSCEQNLNHDAMYWYRQDPGQGLRLIYYSQIVNDFQKGDIAEGYSVSREKKESFPLTVTSAQKNPTAFYLCASSIAGGPRGELFFGEGSRLTVL.

The chain has TRBV14 and TRBJ1-6; TRBD1 matches 9 bases. Germline V gene data show CDR1 as SGHDN and CDR2 as FVKESK. The CDR3 is 15 residues long. V lost 1 base and J lost 13; bases outside the gene matches: 8. CDR3 in amino acids: CASSQAQDRGYPLHF. For the CDR3, the DNA is TGTGCCAGCAGCCAAGCCCAGGACAGGGGTTATCCCCTCCACTTT. Drawing the rest from reference TRBV14 and TRBJ1-6, the complete variable domain is EAGVTQFPSHSVIEKGQTVTLRCDPISGHDNLYWYRRVMGKEIKFLLHFVKESKQDESGMPNNRFLAERTGGTYSTLKVQPAELEDSGVYFCASSQAQDRGYPLHFGNGTRLTVT.

V is TRBV5-1 and J is TRBJ1-1; 8 bases match TRBD1. The length of the CDR3 is 15 residues. Losses at the gene ends were 0 bases for V and 1 base for J; bases not matched to a gene: 2. In germline, CDR1 is SGHRS, CDR2 YFSETQ. CDR3 sequence: CASSLAGTGNTEAFF. The CDR3 nucleotides read TGCGCCAGCAGCTTGGCCGGGACAGGGAACACTGAAGCTTTCTTT.

The chain employs TRBV11-3 and TRBJ1-1; 7 bases match TRBD1. Germline V gene lookup returns CDR1 SGHNT and CDR2 YENEEA. The V and J ends lost 5 bases and 8 bases, in that order; junction bases with no gene match: 8. The CDR3 spans 13 residues. This CDR3 is CASSRGQVGEAFF. CDR3 DNA sequence: TGTGCCAGCAGCCGCGGACAGGTAGGGGAAGCTTTCTTT.

The V call is TRBV2, the J call TRBJ1-5, with 7 bases that match TRBD1. J lost 6 bases, V lost 5 bases, and 7 bases had no gene match. This CDR3 has 14 amino acids. The V gene's germline CDR1 is SNHLY and CDR2 FYNNEI. The CDR3 bases are TGTGCCAGCAGTAAAGACAGGGCTACTCAGCCCCAGCATTTT. Translating it yields CASSKDRATQPQHF.

This clone appeared a few times. The chain joins TRBV10-3 to TRBJ2-7; TRBD1 aligns across 9 bases. J gave up 6 bases and V 4 bases, and 10 bases lay outside the gene matches. The CDR3 has 15 amino acids. From germline, CDR1 is ENHRY and CDR2 SYGVKD. The CDR3 DNA sequence: TGTGCCATCAGTGGATTCGGGACAGGGTCGGGCGAGCAGTACGTC. Protein sequence: CAISGFGTGSGEQYV.

CDR3 sequence: CASSQQRTGDGTEAFF. The CDR3 DNA is TGTGCCAGCTCACAGCAGAGGACAGGGGATGGCACTGAAGCTTTCTTT. The chain is built from TRBV18 and TRBJ1-1; 9 bases agree with TRBD1. V lost 4 bases and J lost 4; bases outside the gene matches: 10. The germline gives CDR1 KGHSH, CDR2 LQKENI. The length of the CDR3 is 16 residues.

CDR3 sequence: CAISEFLGLAGGALNIQYF. The CDR3 nucleotides are TGTGCCATCAGTGAGTTCCTAGGACTAGCGGGGGGGGCCCTGAACATTCAGTACTTC. The rearrangement uses TRBV10-3 and TRBJ2-4; 15 nucleotides line up with TRBD2. Trimming took 1 base from V and 7 from J; bases not matched to a gene: 11. Germline CDR1 and CDR2: ENHRY and SYGVKD. The CDR3 length is 19 residues.